The T cell receptor beta chain under discussion was sequenced for a study of OX40 agonist ivuxolimab in advanced cancers. From germline, CDR1 is KGHSH and CDR2 LQKENI. Germline trimming cut 3 bases from V and 8 bases from J; bases unmatched to any gene: 9. This CDR3 comprises 15 residues. Produced via immunoSEQ multiplex PCR; TCRdb's table is partial and in-frame only. The table shows under 70,000 clones, with about 85% occurring only once. The chain employs TRBV18 and TRBJ1-4; 7 nucleotides align to TRBD1. The sequencing used CD4+ or CD8+ T cells sorted from blood, collected in a trial of the OX40 agonist ivuxolimab. This clonotype was obtained from an adult with an advanced solid tumor such as melanoma, head and neck, liver or kidney cancer. The CDR3: CASSPYGTENEKLFF. The DNA of the CDR3 is TGTGCCAGCTCACCTTACGGGACAGAGAACGAAAAACTGTTTTTT.